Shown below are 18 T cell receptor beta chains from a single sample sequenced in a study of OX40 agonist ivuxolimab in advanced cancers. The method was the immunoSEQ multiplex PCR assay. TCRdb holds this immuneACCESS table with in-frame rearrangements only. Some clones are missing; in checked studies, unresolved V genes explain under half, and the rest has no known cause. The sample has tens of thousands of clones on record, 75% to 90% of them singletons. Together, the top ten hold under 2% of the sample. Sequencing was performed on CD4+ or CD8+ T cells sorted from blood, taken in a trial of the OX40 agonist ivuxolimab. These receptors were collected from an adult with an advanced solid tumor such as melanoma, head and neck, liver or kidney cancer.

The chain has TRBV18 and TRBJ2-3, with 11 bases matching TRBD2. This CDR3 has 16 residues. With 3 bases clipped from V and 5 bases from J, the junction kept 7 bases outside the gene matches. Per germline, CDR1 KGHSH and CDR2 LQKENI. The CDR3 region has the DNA TGTGCCAGCTCACCTTTAGCGGGGGGGCCGGAAGATACGCAGTATTTT. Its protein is CASSPLAGGPEDTQYF.

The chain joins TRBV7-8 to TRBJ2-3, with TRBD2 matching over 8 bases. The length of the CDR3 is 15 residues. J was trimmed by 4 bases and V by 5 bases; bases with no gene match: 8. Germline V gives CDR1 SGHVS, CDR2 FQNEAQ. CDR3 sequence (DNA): TGTGCCAGCAGCCCCCCCGGGGGGGAGGCAGATACGCAGTATTTT. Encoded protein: CASSPPGGEADTQYF.

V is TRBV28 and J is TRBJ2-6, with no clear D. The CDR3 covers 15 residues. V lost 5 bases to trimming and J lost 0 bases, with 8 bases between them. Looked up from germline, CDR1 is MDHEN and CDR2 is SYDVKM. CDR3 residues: CASSPQRSGANVLTF. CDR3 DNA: TGTGCCAGCAGTCCACAGCGCTCTGGGGCCAACGTCCTGACTTTC.

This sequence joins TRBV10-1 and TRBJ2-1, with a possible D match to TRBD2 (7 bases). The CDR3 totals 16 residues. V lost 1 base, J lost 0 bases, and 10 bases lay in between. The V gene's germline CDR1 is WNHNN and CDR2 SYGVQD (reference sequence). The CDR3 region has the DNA TGCGCCAGCAGTGAGTTAGGGGGGGGCTCCTACAATGAGCAGTTCTTC. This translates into CASSELGGGSYNEQFF.

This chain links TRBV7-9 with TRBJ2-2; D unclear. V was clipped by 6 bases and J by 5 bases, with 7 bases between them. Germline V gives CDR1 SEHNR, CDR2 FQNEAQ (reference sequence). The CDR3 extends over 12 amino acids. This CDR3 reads CASSSETGELFF. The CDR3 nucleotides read TGTGCCAGCAGTTCGGAAACCGGGGAGCTGTTTTTT.

The CDR3 DNA reads TGTGCCAGCAGCTGGGATAAGCGGAGGCAAGAGACCCAGTACTTC. Amino acids: CASSWDKRRQETQYF. This sequence joins TRBV7-9 and TRBJ2-5; D perhaps matches TRBD2 (5 bases). This CDR3 has 15 amino acids. Trimming removed 4 bases from V and 2 bases from J, with 14 bases in between. Looked up from germline, CDR1 is SEHNR and CDR2 is FQNEAQ (reference sequence).

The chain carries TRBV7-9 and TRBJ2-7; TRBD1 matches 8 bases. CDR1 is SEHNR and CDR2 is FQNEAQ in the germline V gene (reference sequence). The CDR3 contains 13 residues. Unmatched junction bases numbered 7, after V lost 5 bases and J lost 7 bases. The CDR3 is CASSPGGSREQYF. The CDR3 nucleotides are TGTGCCAGCAGCCCAGGGGGCTCTCGGGAGCAGTACTTC.

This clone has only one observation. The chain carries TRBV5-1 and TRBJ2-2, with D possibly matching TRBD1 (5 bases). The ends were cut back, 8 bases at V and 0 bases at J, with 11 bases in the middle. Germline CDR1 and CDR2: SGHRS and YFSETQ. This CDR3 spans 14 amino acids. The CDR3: CASSGLSNTGELFF. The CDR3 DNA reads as TGCGCCAGTTCAGGGCTGTCGAACACCGGGGAGCTGTTTTTT.

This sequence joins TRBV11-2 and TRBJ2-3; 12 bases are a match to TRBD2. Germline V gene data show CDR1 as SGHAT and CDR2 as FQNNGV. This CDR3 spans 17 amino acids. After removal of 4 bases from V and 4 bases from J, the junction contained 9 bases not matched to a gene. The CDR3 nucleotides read TGTGCCAGCAGCTCACCAACACTAGCGGGAGGTGCAGATACGCAGTATTTT. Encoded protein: CASSSPTLAGGADTQYF. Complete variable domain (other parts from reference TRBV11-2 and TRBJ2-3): EAGVAQSPRYKIIEKRQSVAFWCNPISGHATLYWYQQILGQGPKLLIQFQNNGVVDDSQLPKDRFSAERLKGVDSTLKIQPAKLEDSAVYLCASSSPTLAGGADTQYFGPGTRLTVL.

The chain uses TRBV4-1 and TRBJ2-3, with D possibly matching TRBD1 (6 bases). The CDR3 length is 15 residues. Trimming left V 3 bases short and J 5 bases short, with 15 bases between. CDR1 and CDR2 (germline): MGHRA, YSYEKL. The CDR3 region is CASSHSGQWLDTQYF. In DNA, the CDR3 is TGCGCCAGCAGCCACTCCGGACAGTGGCTAGATACGCAGTATTTT.

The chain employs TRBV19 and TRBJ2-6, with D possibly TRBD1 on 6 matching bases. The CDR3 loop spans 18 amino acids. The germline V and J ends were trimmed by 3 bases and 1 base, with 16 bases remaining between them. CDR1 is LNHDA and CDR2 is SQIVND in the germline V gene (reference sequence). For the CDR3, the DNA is TGTGCCAGTAGTATTCCCCAGGGGAAGGGGTCTGGGGCCAACGTCCTGACTTTC. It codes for CASSIPQGKGSGANVLTF.

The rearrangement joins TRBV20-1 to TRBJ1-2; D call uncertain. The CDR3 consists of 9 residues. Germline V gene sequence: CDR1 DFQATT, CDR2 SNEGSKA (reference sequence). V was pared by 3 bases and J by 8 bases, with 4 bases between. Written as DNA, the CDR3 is TGCAGTGCTAGCTTCGGCTACACCTTC. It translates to CSASFGYTF.

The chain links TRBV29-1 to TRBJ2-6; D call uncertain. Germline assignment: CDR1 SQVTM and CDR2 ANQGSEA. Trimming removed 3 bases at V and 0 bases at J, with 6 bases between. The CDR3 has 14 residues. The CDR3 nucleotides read TGCAGCGTTGATTGGGGCTCTGGGGCCAACGTCCTGACTTTC. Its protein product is CSVDWGSGANVLTF.

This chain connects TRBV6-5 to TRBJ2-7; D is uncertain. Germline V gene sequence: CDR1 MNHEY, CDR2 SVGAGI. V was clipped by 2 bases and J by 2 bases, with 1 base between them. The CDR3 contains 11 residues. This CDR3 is CASSYAYEQYF. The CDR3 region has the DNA TGTGCCAGCAGTTACGCCTACGAGCAGTACTTC.

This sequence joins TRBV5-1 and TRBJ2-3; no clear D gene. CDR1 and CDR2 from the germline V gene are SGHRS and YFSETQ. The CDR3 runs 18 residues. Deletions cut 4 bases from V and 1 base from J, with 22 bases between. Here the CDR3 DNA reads TGCGCCAGCAGCCGCCTACCCGACCCAGATTTCGGCACAGATACGCAGTATTTT. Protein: CASSRLPDPDFGTDTQYF.

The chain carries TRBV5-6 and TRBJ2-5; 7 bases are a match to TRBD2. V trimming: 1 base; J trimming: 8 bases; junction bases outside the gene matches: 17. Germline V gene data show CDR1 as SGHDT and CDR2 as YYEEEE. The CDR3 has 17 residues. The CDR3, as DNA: TGTGCCAGCAGCTTGCGTTTGATGGCTAGCGGTAGAATTACCCAGTACTTC. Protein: CASSLRLMASGRITQYF. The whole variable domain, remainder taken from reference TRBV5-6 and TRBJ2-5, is DAGVTQSPTHLIKTRGQQVTLRCSPKSGHDTVSWYQQALGQGPQFIFQYYEEEERQRGNFPDRFSGHQFPNYSSELNVNALLLGDSALYLCASSLRLMASGRITQYFGPGTRLLVL.

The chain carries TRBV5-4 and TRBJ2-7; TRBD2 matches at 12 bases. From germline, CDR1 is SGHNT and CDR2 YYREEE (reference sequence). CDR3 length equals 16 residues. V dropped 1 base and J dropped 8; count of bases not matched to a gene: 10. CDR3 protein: CASSLSLAGGRQKQYF. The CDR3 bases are TGTGCCAGCAGCTTGAGTCTAGCGGGAGGGCGTCAGAAGCAGTACTTC.

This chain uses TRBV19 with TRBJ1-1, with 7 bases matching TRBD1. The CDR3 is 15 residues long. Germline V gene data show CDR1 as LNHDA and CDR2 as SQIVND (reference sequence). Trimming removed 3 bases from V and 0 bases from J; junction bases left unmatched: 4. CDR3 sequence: CASSIGGQMNTEAFF. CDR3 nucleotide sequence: TGTGCCAGTAGTATCGGGGGACAGATGAACACTGAAGCTTTCTTT.